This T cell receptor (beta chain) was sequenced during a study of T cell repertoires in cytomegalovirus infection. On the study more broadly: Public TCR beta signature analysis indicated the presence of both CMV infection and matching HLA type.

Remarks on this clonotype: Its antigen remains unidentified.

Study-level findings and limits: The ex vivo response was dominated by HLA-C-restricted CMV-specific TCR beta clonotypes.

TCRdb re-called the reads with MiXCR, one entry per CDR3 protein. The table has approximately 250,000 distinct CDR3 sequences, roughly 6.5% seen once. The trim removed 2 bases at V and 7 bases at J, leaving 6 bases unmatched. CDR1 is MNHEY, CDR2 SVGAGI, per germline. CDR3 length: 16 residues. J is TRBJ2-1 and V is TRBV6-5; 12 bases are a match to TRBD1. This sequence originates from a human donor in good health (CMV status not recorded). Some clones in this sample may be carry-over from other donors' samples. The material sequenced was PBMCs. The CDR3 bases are TGTGCCAGCAGTTACCCGGGACAGGGGGCGCGGAATGAGCAGTTCTTC. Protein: CASSYPGQGARNEQFF.